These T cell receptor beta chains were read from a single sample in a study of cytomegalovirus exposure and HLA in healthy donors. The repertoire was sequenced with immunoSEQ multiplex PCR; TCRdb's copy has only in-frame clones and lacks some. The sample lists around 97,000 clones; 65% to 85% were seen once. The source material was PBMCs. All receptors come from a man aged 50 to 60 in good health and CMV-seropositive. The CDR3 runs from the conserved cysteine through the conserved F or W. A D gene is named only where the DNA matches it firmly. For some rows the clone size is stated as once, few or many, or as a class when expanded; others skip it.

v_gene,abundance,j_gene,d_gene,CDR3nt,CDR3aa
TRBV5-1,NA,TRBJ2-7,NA,TGCGCCAGCAGCCTAGAACCGTCGGTGGTAGGGAGGGGGGCCAGCTACTACGAGCAGTACTTC,CASSLEPSVVGRGASYYEQYF
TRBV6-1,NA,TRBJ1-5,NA,TGTGCCAGCAGTGAACCTTTTGTCAGGGGCAGTCAGCCCCAGCATTTT,CASSEPFVRGSQPQHF
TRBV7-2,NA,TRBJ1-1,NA,TGTGCCAGCAGCTTAGACTTTAACACTGAAGCTTTCTTT,CASSLDFNTEAFF
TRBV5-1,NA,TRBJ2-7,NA,TGCGCCAGCAGCTTTAGACAGAGCTCCTACGAGCAGTACTTC,CASSFRQSSYEQYF
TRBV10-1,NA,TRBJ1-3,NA,TGCGCCAGCAGTGAAGGGACTACTGGAAACACCATATATTTT,CASSEGTTGNTIYF
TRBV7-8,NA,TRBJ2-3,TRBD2,TGTGCCAGCAGCCAAAGCGGGAGGGGGGTGACAGATACGCAGTATTTT,CASSQSGRGVTDTQYF
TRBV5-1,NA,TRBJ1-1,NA,TGCGCCAGCAGCTTGGCCGCGAGGAACGCTGAAGCTTTCTTT,CASSLAARNAEAFF
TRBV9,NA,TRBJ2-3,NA,TGTGCCAGCAGCCCCGGGATGAGCACAGATACGCAGTATTTT,CASSPGMSTDTQYF
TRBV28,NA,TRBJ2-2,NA,TGTGCCAGCAGCTTGTACACCGGGGAGCTGTTTTTT,CASSLYTGELFF
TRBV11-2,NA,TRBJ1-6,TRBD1,TGTGCCAGCAGCTCCAACTTGGGACAGCCTAATAATTCACCCCTCCACTTT,CASSSNLGQPNNSPLHF
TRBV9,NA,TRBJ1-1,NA,TGTGCCAGCAGCTCTCCAGTCGGGGCTGAAGCTTTCTTT,CASSSPVGAEAFF
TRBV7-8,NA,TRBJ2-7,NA,TGTGCCAGCAGCTTAGTACAGGGACCCTACGAGCAGTACTTC,CASSLVQGPYEQYF
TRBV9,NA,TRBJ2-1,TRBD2,TGTGCCAGCATGCGGGAGGGCCCCTACAATGAGCAGTTCTTC,CASMREGPYNEQFF
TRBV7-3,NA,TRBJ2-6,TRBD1,TGTGCCAGCAGCTTAGTGGCAGGGGGCGCTACCGGGGCCAACGTCCTGACTTTC,CASSLVAGGATGANVLTF
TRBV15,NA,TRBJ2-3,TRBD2,TGTGCCACCAGCAAGCCGAGCGGGAGGGCCTGGGGAGATACGCAGTATTTT,CATSKPSGRAWGDTQYF
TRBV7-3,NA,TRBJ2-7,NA,TGTGCCAGCAGCTTAACTAGCTTAACCTACGAGCAGTACTTC,CASSLTSLTYEQYF
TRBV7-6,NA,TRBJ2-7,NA,TGTGCCAGCAGCTTAGACGGAGGGCCCTACGAGCAGTACTTC,CASSLDGGPYEQYF
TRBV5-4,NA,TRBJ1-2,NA,TGTGCCAGCAGCTTGGCCAGTAACTATGGCTACACCTTC,CASSLASNYGYTF
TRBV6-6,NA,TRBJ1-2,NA,TGTGCCAGCACCGACGGGAGCTTTTATGGCTACACCTTC,CASTDGSFYGYTF
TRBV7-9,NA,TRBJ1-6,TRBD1,TGTGCCAGCAGCTTAGCGTTGGGACAGGGTTTACGGCTTAATTCACCCCTCCACTTT,CASSLALGQGLRLNSPLHF
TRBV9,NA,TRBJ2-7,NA,TGTGCCAGCAGCGGGGGGGTAAACTCCTACGAGCAGTACTTC,CASSGGVNSYEQYF
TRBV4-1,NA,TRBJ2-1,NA,TGCGCCAGCAGCCAGGTTTACATGGCAAGCTCCTACAATGAGCAGTTCTTC,CASSQVYMASSYNEQFF
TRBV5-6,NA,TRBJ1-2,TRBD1,TGTGCCAGCAGCTTGGAGTGGGGGACAGGACCCAACTATGGCTACACCTTC,CASSLEWGTGPNYGYTF
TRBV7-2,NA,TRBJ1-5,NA,TGTGCCAGCAGCCGCCTAGGGGGAGGCAATCAGCCCCAGCATTTT,CASSRLGGGNQPQHF
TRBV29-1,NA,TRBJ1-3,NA,TGCAGCGTTGAAGCTCCCGGGACATTCACCATATATTTT,CSVEAPGTFTIYF
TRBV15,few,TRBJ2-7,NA,TGTGCCACCTCCTGGCGGCTAGCAAGATCAGAGCAGTACTTC,CATSWRLARSEQYF
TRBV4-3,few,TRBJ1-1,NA,TGCGCCAGCAGCCAAGGGCAGGGTGGCGTGAACACTGAAGCTTTCTTT,CASSQGQGGVNTEAFF
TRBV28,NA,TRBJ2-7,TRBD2,TGTGCCAGCAGGACTAGCGGGAGTAGGGAGCAGTACTTC,CASRTSGSREQYF
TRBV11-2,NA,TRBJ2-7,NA,TGTGCCAGCACCCCCTTAAGGAGCTCCTACGAGCAGTACTTC,CASTPLRSSYEQYF
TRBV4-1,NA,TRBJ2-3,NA,TGCGCCAGCAGCCAGGGACTTATGGGAGTTCTAGGCACAGATACGCAGTATTTT,CASSQGLMGVLGTDTQYF
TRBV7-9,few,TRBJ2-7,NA,TGTGCCAGCAGCTTAGATCTCGAGCAGTACTTC,CASSLDLEQYF
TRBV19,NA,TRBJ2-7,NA,TGTGCCAGTAGTATAGAGCACAGGGGAGGCGAGCAGTACTTC,CASSIEHRGGEQYF
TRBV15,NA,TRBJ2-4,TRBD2,TGTGCCACCAGCAGAGAGTGGGGGGGGAGTTTGAACATTCAGTACTTC,CATSREWGGSLNIQYF
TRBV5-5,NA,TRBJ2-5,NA,TGTGCCAGCAGCTTATCGGGAACGGAGACCCAGTACTTC,CASSLSGTETQYF
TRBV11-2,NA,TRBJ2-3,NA,TGTGCCAGCAGCTCCGGCACAGATACGCAGTATTTT,CASSSGTDTQYF
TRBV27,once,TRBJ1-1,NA,TGTGCCAGCAGTTTATGGGCCCAGAACACTGAAGCTTTCTTT,CASSLWAQNTEAFF
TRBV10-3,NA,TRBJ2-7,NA,TGTGCCATCCGGACAAAACAGGCCGAGCAGTACTTC,CAIRTKQAEQYF
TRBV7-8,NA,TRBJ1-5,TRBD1,TGTGCCAGCAGCTTGGACAGGGGGAATCAGCCCCAGCATTTT,CASSLDRGNQPQHF
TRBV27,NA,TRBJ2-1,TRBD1,TGTGCCAGCGTCCCGACAGGGGGCAGAGGGTACAATGAGCAGTTCTTC,CASVPTGGRGYNEQFF
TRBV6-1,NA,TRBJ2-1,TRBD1,TGTGCCAGCAGTGGGGACAGGGGGAATGAGCAGTTCTTC,CASSGDRGNEQFF
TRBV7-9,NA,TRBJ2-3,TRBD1,TGTGCCAGCAGCTTAGCCAGGTTGGGACAGGGGAAAGATACGCAGTATTTT,CASSLARLGQGKDTQYF